The 5 T cell receptor beta chains listed next were all sequenced from one sample in a study of neurological immune-mediated disorders. A single record per CDR3 protein comes from TCRdb applying MiXCR to the 5' RACE reads. The sample comprises roughly 60,000 distinct CDR3 sequences, about 4% of which are singletons, and around 2% rests with the top ten. The specimen sequenced was CD4+ T cells from blood. Every receptor here comes from a woman aged 40 to 50 with multiple sclerosis.

This chain links TRBV20-1 with TRBJ2-7; D possibly corresponds to TRBD1 (6 bases). The CDR3 length is 14 residues. Trimming cost V 3 bases and J 6 bases, with 18 bases left between them. Germline CDR1 is DFQATT and CDR2 is SNEGSKA (reference sequence). The CDR3 nucleotides are TGCAGTGCTAGGAGTCATGGATCCAGGGGCGAGCAGTACTTC. Encoded protein: CSARSHGSRGEQYF.

This clonotype has at least ten counts. The chain recombines TRBV9 with TRBJ2-2; D is uncertain. Trimming cost V 3 bases and J 1 base, with 13 bases left between them. CDR1 is SGDLS, CDR2 YYNGEE, per germline. The CDR3 consists of 16 residues. The CDR3 DNA follows: TGTGCCAGCAGCGCCTTTCTTATGGGGAACACCGGGGAGCTGTTTTTT. Amino acids: CASSAFLMGNTGELFF.

This clonotype was observed many times. The chain recombines TRBV3-1 with TRBJ1-2; 11 positions match TRBD1. The V gene end was trimmed by 4 bases and the J gene end by 4 bases; junction bases not matched to a gene: 8. Germline assignment: CDR1 LGHDT and CDR2 YNNKEL (reference sequence). The CDR3 is 16 residues long. The CDR3 sequence: CASSRHGTGGSYGYTF. The CDR3 DNA is TGTGCCAGCAGCCGACACGGGACAGGGGGAAGCTATGGCTACACCTTC.

In this sample, this clonotype turned up many times. The V call is TRBV12-3 or TRBV12-4, the J call TRBJ2-3; 12 nucleotides align to TRBD2. The CDR3 extends over 16 amino acids. The V gene end was trimmed by 3 bases and the J gene end by 3 bases; junction bases not matched to a gene: 4. The CDR3 spells CASSFQTSGGTDTQYF. The CDR3 DNA is TGTGCCAGCAGTTTCCAGACTAGCGGGGGAACAGATACGCAGTATTTT.

This clonotype was observed many times. This chain joins TRBV5-1 and TRBJ1-1; the D gene is possibly TRBD1 (6 bases). With 1 base removed from V and 0 bases from J, the gap between germline ends came to 13 bases. Germline CDR1 is SGHRS and CDR2 is YFSETQ. The CDR3 spans 16 residues. The CDR3, as DNA: TGCGCCAGCAGCTTGTTGGGTGACAGGTTGAACACTGAAGCTTTCTTT. This translates into CASSLLGDRLNTEAFF.